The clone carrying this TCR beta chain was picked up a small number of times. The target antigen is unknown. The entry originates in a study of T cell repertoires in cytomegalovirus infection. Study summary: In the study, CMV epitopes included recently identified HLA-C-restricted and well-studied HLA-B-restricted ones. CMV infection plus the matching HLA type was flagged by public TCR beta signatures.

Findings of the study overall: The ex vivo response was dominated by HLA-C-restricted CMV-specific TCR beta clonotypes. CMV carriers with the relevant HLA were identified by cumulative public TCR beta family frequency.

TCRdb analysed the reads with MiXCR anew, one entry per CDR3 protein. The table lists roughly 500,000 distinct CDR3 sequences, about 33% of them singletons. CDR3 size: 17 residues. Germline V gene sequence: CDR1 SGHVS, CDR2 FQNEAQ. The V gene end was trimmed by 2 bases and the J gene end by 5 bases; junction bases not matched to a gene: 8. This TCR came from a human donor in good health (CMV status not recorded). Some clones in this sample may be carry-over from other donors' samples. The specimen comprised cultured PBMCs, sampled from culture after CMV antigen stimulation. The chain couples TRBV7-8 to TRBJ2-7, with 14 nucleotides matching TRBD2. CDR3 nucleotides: TGTGCCAGCAGCTTAACTCCGGGACTAGCGGGAGTACACGAGCAGTACGTC. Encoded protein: CASSLTPGLAGVHEQYV.